Below, 27 T cell receptor beta chains from the same sample are listed, as sequenced in a study of shared clonotypes between healthy human individuals. This table comes from immunoSEQ multiplex PCR, and its TCRdb copy is limited to in-frame clones, with some not included. Of roughly 2.1 million clones detected, under 95% appear once; the ten largest clones hold more than 1.5%. Positively selected for CCR7, the CD45RO-negative cells used as naive CD8 cells excluded terminally differentiated effector memory CD45RA+ cells. The sequenced sample consisted of naive CD8+ T cells from PBMCs. Receptors were obtained from a man younger than 35 in good health. Some clones in this sample may be carry-over from other donors' samples.

The gene calls are TRBV7-2 and TRBJ2-5; tentative D call: TRBD1 (5 bases). There are 15 residues in the CDR3. V gave up 5 bases and J gave up 1 base, with 14 bases separating them. The germline V gene has CDR1 SGHTA and CDR2 FQGNSA. DNA of the CDR3: TGTGCCAGCAGCAAAATACGGACAAGCCAAGAGACCCAGTACTTC. Residues: CASSKIRTSQETQYF. Looking up the rest from reference TRBV7-2 and TRBJ2-5 gives the full variable domain: GAGVSQSPSNKVTEKGKDVELRCDPISGHTALYWYRQSLGQGLEFLIYFQGNSAPDKSGLPSDRFSAERTGGSVSTLTIQRTQQEDSAVYLCASSKIRTSQETQYFGPGTRLLVL.

The chain couples TRBV7-9 to TRBJ2-7, with TRBD2 matching over 8 bases. The CDR3 extends over 12 amino acids. The trim removed 5 bases at V and 6 bases at J, leaving 3 bases unmatched. Germline CDR1 SEHNR, CDR2 FQNEAQ (reference sequence). Written as DNA, the CDR3 is TGTGCCAGCAGCGTCGGGGGGGCCGAGCAGTACTTC. Amino acids: CASSVGGAEQYF.

V gene TRBV7-8 combines with J gene TRBJ1-2; TRBD1 matches 10 bases. The CDR3 is 18 residues long. Trimming at V came to 4 bases and at J to 0 bases, leaving 11 bases not matched to a gene. Germline-derived CDR1 and CDR2 are SGHVS and FQNEAQ. CDR3 protein: CASSSGTGAHPANYGYTF. DNA of the CDR3: TGTGCCAGCAGCTCCGGGACAGGGGCCCACCCAGCTAACTATGGCTACACCTTC.

CDR3 protein: CASSPSYETAWAVYTF. The CDR3 nucleotides are TGTGCCAGCAGCCCCAGCTACGAGACAGCCTGGGCTGTCTACACCTTC. The chain has TRBV28 and TRBJ1-2; TRBD1 might be the D (5 bases). Germline CDR1 is MDHEN and CDR2 is SYDVKM. V lost 6 bases, J lost 10 bases, and 27 bases lay in between. This CDR3 comprises 16 residues.

Points on this clone: The sample has other DNA sequences that encode this CDR3 too. This chain uses TRBV28 with TRBJ2-7; D remains ambiguous. V was trimmed by 3 bases and J by 2 bases, leaving 8 bases between them. The CDR3 covers 13 residues. From germline, CDR1 is MDHEN and CDR2 SYDVKM. DNA for the CDR3: TGTGCCAGCAGTTTTATGGAGACCTACGAGCAGTACTTC. Translated: CASSFMETYEQYF. The variable domain in full, completed from reference TRBV28 and TRBJ2-7, reads DVKVTQSSRYLVKRTGEKVFLECVQDMDHENMFWYRQDPGLGLRLIYFSYDVKMKEKGDIPEGYSVSREKKERFSLILESASTNQTSMYLCASSFMETYEQYFGPGTRLTVT.

The genes are TRBV5-6 and TRBJ2-1; 8 bases fit TRBD2. This CDR3 contains 17 residues. Germline V CDR1 and CDR2: SGHDT, YYEEEE. V lost 4 bases and J lost 7; bases outside the gene matches: 16. CDR3 residues: CASSHHPATGGGNEQFF. The DNA for the CDR3 is TGTGCCAGCAGCCACCACCCCGCTACCGGGGGGGGGAATGAGCAGTTCTTC.

The J gene is TRBJ1-1, the V gene TRBV27, with TRBD1 identical over 9 bases. The V and J ends lost 3 bases and 0 bases, in that order; junction bases with no gene match: 17. The CDR3 runs to 20 residues. Germline values: CDR1 MNHEY, CDR2 SMNVEV (reference sequence). The CDR3 DNA reads TGTGCCAGCAGTTTTTCATGGTCGCGGGACAGGGAGGTTATGAACACTGAAGCTTTCTTT. This translates into CASSFSWSRDREVMNTEAFF.

The gene calls are TRBV27 and TRBJ2-1; a possible D gene is TRBD1 (5 bases). The CDR3 has 11 residues. The V gene's germline CDR1 is MNHEY and CDR2 SMNVEV (reference sequence). Trimming cost V 6 bases and J 6 bases, with 6 bases left between them. The CDR3 is CASRTVNEQFF. The CDR3, as DNA: TGTGCCAGCAGGACAGTCAATGAGCAGTTCTTC.

This clone was detected once. The V gene is TRBV4-3, the J gene TRBJ2-1; 12 positions agree with TRBD2. In germline, CDR1 is LGHNA, CDR2 YSLEER. J was trimmed by 7 bases and V by 1 base; bases with no gene match: 8. This CDR3 spans 17 amino acids. The CDR3 DNA is TGCGCCAGCAGCCAAGCTAGCGGGAGGGGGACTACGAATGAGCAGTTCTTC. It translates to CASSQASGRGTTNEQFF.

This chain uses TRBV5-1 with TRBJ2-1, with 7 bases matching TRBD2. This CDR3 contains 16 residues. From germline, CDR1 is SGHRS and CDR2 YFSETQ. V trimming: 0 bases; J trimming: 9 bases; junction bases outside the gene matches: 12. The CDR3 here is CASSLAGTKALVEQFF. DNA of the CDR3: TGCGCCAGCAGCTTGGCCGGGACTAAAGCATTGGTTGAGCAGTTCTTC.

The chain is built from TRBV4-1 and TRBJ2-7, with 9 nucleotides matching TRBD1. The ends lost 0 bases at V and 4 bases at J; junction bases unmatched: 10. Germline V CDR1 and CDR2: MGHRA, YSYEKL. This CDR3 comprises 17 residues. The CDR3 DNA reads as TGCGCCAGCAGCCAAGAGCTGGGACAGGGCGCTAGTTACGAGCAGTACTTC. Amino acid sequence: CASSQELGQGASYEQYF.

The chain joins TRBV7-2 to TRBJ2-7, with 11 bases identical to TRBD2. V lost 4 bases to trimming and J lost 1 base; unmatched junction nucleotides: 9. Germline V gives CDR1 SGHTA, CDR2 FQGNSA. This CDR3 contains 17 residues. The CDR3 here is CASSSRTSGLRSYEQYF. DNA for the CDR3: TGTGCCAGCAGCTCGAGGACTAGCGGGTTACGGTCCTACGAGCAGTACTTC.

This chain links TRBV7-9 with TRBJ2-5, with D tentatively TRBD1 (8 bases). The CDR3 contains 18 residues. Germline V lookup: CDR1 SEHNR, CDR2 FQNEAQ (reference sequence). With 5 bases removed from V and 3 bases from J, the gap between germline ends came to 25 bases. The CDR3 reads CASSPPLQGGNKKETQYF. CDR3 nucleotides: TGTGCCAGCAGCCCGCCGCTACAGGGGGGGAATAAAAAAGAGACCCAGTACTTC.

The count of this clone is one. The chain joins TRBV7-6 to TRBJ2-1; the match to TRBD2 covers 10 bases. V lost 5 bases to trimming and J lost 3 bases; unmatched junction nucleotides: 7. The CDR3 is 16 amino acids. CDR1 SGHVS and CDR2 FNYEAQ come from the germline V gene. Here the CDR3 DNA reads TGTGCCAGCAGCAAGGGGACTAGCGCGATCTACAATGAGCAGTTCTTC. It yields the protein CASSKGTSAIYNEQFF.

The chain uses TRBV6-1 and TRBJ2-3; D uncertain. CDR3 length: 14 amino acids. Trimming took off 7 bases at V and 2 bases at J, with 13 bases between the two ends. Looked up from germline, CDR1 is MNHNS and CDR2 is SASEGT. The CDR3 sequence is CASKGSATTDTQYF. CDR3 nucleotides: TGTGCCAGCAAGGGCTCTGCCACCACAGATACGCAGTATTTT.

The chain is built from TRBV6-1 and TRBJ2-1; D unclear. Trimming left V 1 base short and J 1 base short, with 8 bases between. The CDR3 contains 15 residues. Germline-derived CDR1 and CDR2 are MNHNS and SASEGT. The CDR3 loop reads CASSEVGASYNEQFF. The CDR3 region has the DNA TGTGCCAGCAGTGAAGTAGGCGCGTCCTACAATGAGCAGTTCTTC.

This clone was detected a few times. The same CDR3 is also encoded by other DNA sequences in this sample. V and J are TRBV6-1 and TRBJ1-1; D is possibly TRBD1 (6 bases). Between the trimmed V and J ends, which lost 2 bases and 1 base, there was a span of 8 bases. This CDR3 has 14 residues. The germline V gene encodes CDR1 MNHNS and CDR2 SASEGT. The CDR3 nucleotides are TGTGCCAGCAGTGAACAGGGGAGGAACACTGAAGCTTTCTTT. It encodes CASSEQGRNTEAFF.

V gene TRBV19 combines with J gene TRBJ2-7, with TRBD1 as a possible D gene (6 bases). CDR3 length equals 13 residues. Between the trimmed V and J ends, which lost 5 bases and 3 bases, there was a span of 11 bases. Germline V CDR1 and CDR2: LNHDA, SQIVND (reference sequence). The CDR3 spells CASSLQGFYEQYF. The CDR3 coding sequence is TGTGCCAGTAGTCTACAGGGATTCTACGAGCAGTACTTC.

The chain combines TRBV11-3 with TRBJ2-2; 8 positions agree with TRBD1. CDR3 length: 16 amino acids. The germline CDR1 and CDR2 sequences are SGHNT and YENEEA. V dropped 5 bases and J dropped 1; count of bases not matched to a gene: 6. The CDR3 coding sequence is TGTGCCAGCAGCACACGGGACAGGTTGAACACCGGGGAGCTGTTTTTT. Translation gives CASSTRDRLNTGELFF. Together with reference TRBV11-3 and TRBJ2-2, the CDR3 gives the full variable domain: EAGVVQSPRYKIIEKKQPVAFWCNPISGHNTLYWYLQNLGQGPELLIRYENEEAVDDSQLPKDRFSAERLKGVDSTLKIQPAELGDSAVYLCASSTRDRLNTGELFFGEGSRLTVL.

The V and J genes are TRBV7-9 and TRBJ2-1; a possible D gene is TRBD2 (5 bases). The CDR3 covers 16 residues. V was cut by 1 base and J by 5 bases, with 15 bases left in between. Germline V gene data show CDR1 as SEHNR and CDR2 as FQNEAQ (reference sequence). The CDR3 DNA follows: TGTGCCAGCAGCTTAGATGGGTTACTAGAGGACAATGAGCAGTTCTTC. Protein sequence: CASSLDGLLEDNEQFF.

V and J are TRBV29-1 and TRBJ2-5, with 14 bases matching TRBD2. With the DNA end fitting TRBJ2-7 better, the J assignment may be wrong. CDR3 length: 13 residues. Germline V gives CDR1 SQVTM, CDR2 ANQGSEA. In DNA form, the CDR3 reads TGCAGCGTGACGGGACTAGCGGGAGTCGAGCAGTACTTC. Translation: CSVTGLAGVEQYF.

The table lists this clone with a count of one. Mismatch with germline at one junction end may stem from a read error. Other nucleotide sequences from this sample produce the same CDR3. The chain carries TRBV6-1 and TRBJ2-7; D is uncertain. In germline, CDR1 is MNHNS, CDR2 SASEGT. CDR3 length equals 11 residues. The CDR3 nucleotides are TGTGCCAGCAGTGAATCCTACGAGCAATACTTC. Protein product: CASSESYEQYF.

V usage is TRBV10-1 and J usage is TRBJ2-7, with 7 positions matching TRBD2. In germline, CDR1 is WNHNN, CDR2 SYGVQD (reference sequence). CDR3 length: 13 amino acids. CDR3 DNA: TGCGCAGGAAACGGGCGGGGGTTCTACGAGCAGTACTTC. This gives the protein CAGNGRGFYEQYF.

The chain links TRBV20-1 to TRBJ2-7; no definite D call. V shed 3 bases and J shed 2 bases, with 5 bases lying between them. This CDR3 is 11 amino acids long. CDR1 DFQATT and CDR2 SNEGSKA come from the germline V gene (reference sequence). The CDR3 DNA is TGCAGTGCTAGCCAGCCCTACGAGCAGTACTTC. Translating gives CSASQPYEQYF.

This clone showed up just a few times. This rearrangement joins TRBV7-6 to TRBJ1-2; D is uncertain. The CDR3 runs to 13 residues. CDR1 SGHVS and CDR2 FNYEAQ come from the germline V gene. The V end was cut by 5 bases, the J end by 2 bases, with 9 bases between. The DNA for the CDR3 is TGTGCCAGCAGCCACAATCTCAACTATGGCTACACCTTC. Encoded protein: CASSHNLNYGYTF. The full variable domain, rest sourced from reference TRBV7-6 and TRBJ1-2, is GAGVSQSPRYKVTKRGQDVALRCDPISGHVSLYWYRQALGQGPEFLTYFNYEAQQDKSGLPNDRFSAERPEGSISTLTIQRTEQRDSAMYRCASSHNLNYGYTFGSGTRLTVV.

As concerns this clone: Additional DNA sequences in this sample encode the identical CDR3. The chain has TRBV7-9 and TRBJ2-7; 11 positions match TRBD2. The CDR3 length is 15 residues. The V gene end was trimmed by 2 bases and the J gene end by 3 bases; junction bases not matched to a gene: 3. The germline V gene has CDR1 SEHNR and CDR2 FQNEAQ (reference sequence). For the CDR3, the DNA is TGTGCCAGCAGCTTAATCCTAGCGGGAGGCTACGAGCAGTACTTC. It encodes CASSLILAGGYEQYF.

J is TRBJ2-5 and V is TRBV30; 8 bases line up with TRBD1. Germline trimming cut 6 bases from V and 5 bases from J; bases unmatched to any gene: 11. The CDR3 contains 14 residues. Germline loops: CDR1 GTSNPN, CDR2 SVGIG (reference sequence). CDR3 sequence (DNA): TGTGCCTGCGGCCGGGCAGGGGGCGGGGAGACCCAGTACTTC. Translating gives CACGRAGGGETQYF.